The rows below give T cell receptor beta chains drawn from one sample of a study of blood T cell repertoires in COVID-19. Measured with immunoSEQ multiplex PCR; TCRdb has only the in-frame clones, and not every one. The sample lists about 440,000 clones, less than 95% seen once, with 0.6% in the top ten. Sequencing was performed on PBMCs or T cells enriched from blood (not recorded which). These receptors came from a man younger than 30 who had recovered from COVID-19. Each CDR3 is given with its conserved first and last residue. The order of the fields is clone size, J gene, V gene, D gene, CDR3 protein, CDR3 DNA. A D gene is named only where the DNA matches it firmly. Only part of the rows carry a size: once, few, many, or a class if the clone is expanded.

>.|TRBJ2-7|TRBV18|.
CASSPSGGSYEQYF
TGTGCCAGCTCACCATCCGGCGGCTCCTACGAGCAGTACTTC
>.|TRBJ1-1|TRBV14|.
CASSQVGGLNTEAFF
TGTGCCAGCAGCCAAGTCGGGGGACTGAACACTGAAGCTTTCTTT
>.|TRBJ1-5|TRBV21-1|.
CASRGGANQPQHF
TGTGCCAGCAGGGGGGGGGCCAATCAGCCCCAGCATTTT
>.|TRBJ1-2|TRBV18|.
CASSRLTGSSAGYTF
TGTGCCAGCTCACGCCTGACGGGATCCAGCGCTGGCTACACCTTC
>.|TRBJ2-7|TRBV5-1|.
CASSLGPSAGTYEQYF
TGCGCCAGCAGCTTGGGACCCTCGGCAGGGACCTACGAGCAGTACTTC
>.|TRBJ1-4|TRBV12-5|.
CASGLGTENEKLFF
TGTGCTAGTGGTTTGGGGACAGAGAATGAAAAACTGTTTTTT
>.|TRBJ2-7|TRBV28|.
CASQPSFRYEQYF
TGTGCCAGCCAACCCTCGTTTCGGTACGAGCAGTACTTC
>.|TRBJ2-2|TRBV5-1|.
CVSSLFSGNTGELFF
TGCGTCAGCAGCTTGTTTTCAGGGAACACCGGGGAGCTGTTTTTT
>.|TRBJ1-2|TRBV19|TRBD1
CASSPGQSGYGYTF
TGTGCCAGTAGTCCGGGACAGAGCGGGTATGGCTACACCTTC
>once|TRBJ2-7|TRBV23-1|.
CASSQPQNHPGNYEQYF
TGCGCCAGCAGTCAACCTCAGAACCATCCGGGAAATTACGAGCAGTACTTC
>.|TRBJ1-1|TRBV19|TRBD1
CASSPGQGIAEAFF
TGTGCCAGTAGTCCGGGACAGGGTATCGCTGAAGCTTTCTTT
>.|TRBJ2-7|TRBV7-3|.
CASSLTPVSEQYF
TGTGCCAGCAGCTTAACGCCCGTGAGCGAGCAGTACTTC
>.|TRBJ1-2|TRBV28|.
CASSSERLRRQADTF
TGTGCCAGCAGTTCAGAGCGACTGAGACGACAGGCTGATACCTTC
>.|TRBJ1-4|TRBV6-1|.
CASSEILGRAEEKLFF
TGTGCCAGCAGTGAAATCTTGGGCAGGGCGGAAGAAAAACTGTTTTTT
>.|TRBJ1-4|TRBV27|TRBD1
CASSRRGRANEKLFF
TGTGCCAGCAGTCGGAGGGGGCGCGCTAATGAAAAACTGTTTTTT
>.|TRBJ1-5|TRBV6-5|TRBD1
CASSLDRDDQPQHF
TGTGCCAGCAGTTTGGACAGGGACGACCAGCCCCAGCATTTT
>.|TRBJ1-6|TRBV19|TRBD1
CASSRTGLNNSPLHF
TGTGCCAGTAGTAGGACAGGTCTCAATAATTCACCCCTCCACTTT
>.|TRBJ1-2|TRBV6-5|.
CASSSHDREGYGYTF
TGTGCCAGCAGTTCACACGATAGGGAGGGCTATGGCTACACCTTC
>.|TRBJ1-6|TRBV12-5|TRBD1
CASLPGGANSPLHF
TGTGCTAGTCTTCCAGGGGGTGCCAATTCACCCCTCCACTTT
>.|TRBJ1-1|TRBV19|.
CASSKRNTEAFF
TGTGCCAGTAGTAAGAGGAACACTGAAGCTTTCTTT
>.|TRBJ1-2|TRBV11-3|.
CASSLDASGRGYTF
TGTGCCAGCAGCTTAGATGCTTCAGGGCGAGGCTACACCTTC
>.|TRBJ2-1|TRBV15|.
CATSSVNWRNEQFF
TGTGCCACCAGCTCGGTGAACTGGCGGAATGAGCAGTTCTTC
>.|TRBJ2-3|TRBV29-1|TRBD2
CSVLVGGEDTQYF
TGCAGCGTTCTAGTGGGGGGGGAAGATACGCAGTATTTT
>.|TRBJ1-6|TRBV5-1|.
CASSAGLNGNSPLHF
TGCGCCAGCAGCGCCGGACTGAACGGGAATTCACCCCTCCACTTT
>.|TRBJ1-3|TRBV5-1|.
CASSFEESGNTIYF
TGCGCCAGCAGCTTCGAGGAATCTGGAAACACCATATATTTT
>.|TRBJ1-2|TRBV2|.
CASSDELSAYTF
TGTGCCAGCAGTGATGAATTGAGTGCCTACACCTTC
>.|TRBJ1-2|TRBV3-1/TRBV3-2|.
CASSQEEARVTSGYTF
TGTGCCAGCAGCCAAGAAGAGGCCAGGGTCACCTCTGGCTACACCTTC
>.|TRBJ1-5|TRBV7-8|.
CASSLAPEYQPQHF
TGTGCCAGCAGCTTAGCTCCAGAATATCAGCCCCAGCATTTT
>.|TRBJ1-1|TRBV10-1|TRBD1
CASSPGQDPGEAFF
TGCGCCAGCAGCCCCGGACAGGACCCGGGTGAAGCTTTCTTT
>.|TRBJ1-1|TRBV19|.
CASSIGRDHTEAFF
TGTGCCAGTAGTATAGGCAGGGATCACACTGAAGCTTTCTTT
>.|TRBJ2-1|TRBV7-3|.
CASSSGIYNEQFF
TGTGCCAGCAGCTCGGGGATTTACAATGAGCAGTTCTTC
>few|TRBJ1-2|TRBV2|.
CASSEAEGTYGYTF
TGTGCCAGCAGTGAAGCCGAGGGAACCTATGGCTACACCTTC
>once|TRBJ2-3|TRBV29-1|TRBD2
CSVSAGGRLDTQYF
TGCAGCGTTTCCGCGGGGGGTCGATTAGATACGCAGTATTTT
>.|TRBJ2-7|TRBV2|.
CASSESGTLSSYEQYF
TGTGCCAGCAGTGAGTCCGGTACCCTTAGCTCCTACGAGCAGTACTTC
>.|TRBJ1-2|TRBV5-1|.
CASSLERAGGNYGYTF
TGCGCCAGCAGCTTGGAGAGGGCAGGAGGTAACTATGGCTACACCTTC
>.|TRBJ1-1|TRBV7-3|TRBD1
CASSLVGTGGTEAFF
TGTGCCAGCAGCTTAGTCGGGACAGGGGGAACTGAAGCTTTCTTT
>.|TRBJ2-1|TRBV7-9|TRBD2
CASSTSGRAYNEQFF
TGTGCCAGCAGCACTAGCGGGAGGGCCTACAATGAGCAGTTCTTC
>.|TRBJ1-1|TRBV6-4|TRBD1
CASSSDRGTEAFF
TGTGCCAGCAGCTCGGACAGGGGCACTGAAGCTTTCTTT
>.|TRBJ2-2|TRBV10-3|TRBD2
CVTSGRANTGELFF
TGCGTCACTAGCGGGAGAGCGAACACCGGGGAGCTGTTTTTT
>once|TRBJ2-3|TRBV18|.
CASFREISDTQYF
TGTGCCAGCTTCAGGGAAATTTCAGATACGCAGTATTTT
>few|TRBJ1-4|TRBV3-1/TRBV3-2|.
CASSQSQGKKLFF
TGTGCCAGCAGCCAATCGCAGGGGAAAAAACTGTTTTTT
>.|TRBJ2-1|TRBV7-6|TRBD2
CASSLGTSGTYNEQFF
TGTGCCAGCAGCTTAGGAACTAGCGGGACTTACAATGAGCAGTTCTTC
>.|TRBJ1-6|TRBV5-6|TRBD1
CASSSRQGRSPLHF
TGTGCCAGCAGCTCCAGACAGGGCCGCTCACCCCTCCACTTT
>once|TRBJ1-1|TRBV4-1|TRBD1
CASSQHTGAGTEAFF
TGCGCCAGCAGCCAACATACAGGGGCAGGTACTGAAGCTTTCTTT